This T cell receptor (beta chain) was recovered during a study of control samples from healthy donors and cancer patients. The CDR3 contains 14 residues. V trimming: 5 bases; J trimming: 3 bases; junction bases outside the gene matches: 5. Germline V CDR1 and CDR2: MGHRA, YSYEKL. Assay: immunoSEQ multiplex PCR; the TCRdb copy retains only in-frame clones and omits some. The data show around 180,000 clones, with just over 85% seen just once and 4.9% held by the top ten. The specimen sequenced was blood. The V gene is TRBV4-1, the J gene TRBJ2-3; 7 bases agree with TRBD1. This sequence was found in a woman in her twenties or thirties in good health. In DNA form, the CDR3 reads TGCGCCAGCAGCTATGAACAGGGGACAGATACGCAGTATTTT. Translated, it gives CASSYEQGTDTQYF.